A selection of T cell receptor beta chains follows, all from one sample in a study of blood T cell repertoires in COVID-19. The protocol was immunoSEQ multiplex PCR, while the TCRdb copy is restricted to in-frame clones and leaves out a portion. The sample shows about 180,000 clones, around 84% of them seen only once. Sequenced material: peripheral blood. These receptors all come from a man aged 45 to 65 with active or convalescent COVID-19. The CDR3 runs from the conserved cysteine through the conserved F or W. The D gene is left open where the match is weak. Clone size is shown for a subset of rows, as once, few, many or a class of expanded clone.

d_call j_call clone_size v_call cdr3_aa cdr3_nt
NA TRBJ2-5 NA TRBV3-1/TRBV3-2 CASSQGLAAGGTQYF TGTGCCAGCAGCCAAGGGTTAGCGGCGGGTGGTACCCAGTACTTC
TRBD1 TRBJ2-7 once TRBV11-3 CASGADRTYEQYF TGTGCCAGCGGAGCGGACAGGACCTACGAGCAGTACTTC
NA TRBJ1-4 NA TRBV19 CASTPQGSHEKLFF TGTGCCAGTACTCCGCAGGGTAGTCATGAAAAACTGTTTTTT
TRBD2 TRBJ2-3 NA TRBV19 CASSIATSGEATDTQYF TGTGCCAGTAGTATAGCGACTAGCGGGGAAGCCACAGATACGCAGTATTTT
TRBD2 TRBJ2-1 NA TRBV19 CATGGDPGNEQFF TGTGCCACGGGAGGGGACCCAGGCAATGAGCAGTTCTTC
NA TRBJ2-5 NA TRBV7-2 CASSLVLKETQYF TGTGCCAGCAGCTTAGTCTTAAAAGAGACCCAGTACTTC
TRBD1 TRBJ2-3 NA TRBV11-3 CASSTGTGFDTQYF TGTGCCAGCAGTACCGGGACAGGGTTTGATACGCAGTATTTT
NA TRBJ2-2 NA TRBV15 CATSREVAPNTGELFF TGTGCCACCAGCAGAGAGGTAGCCCCGAACACCGGGGAGCTGTTTTTT
TRBD1 TRBJ2-5 NA TRBV12-3/TRBV12-4 CASRRDSQETQYF TGTGCCAGCAGGAGGGACAGTCAAGAGACCCAGTACTTC
NA TRBJ2-7 many TRBV30 CAWSVLGQEKEYF TGTGCCTGGAGTGTACTAGGGCAGGAGAAGGAGTACTTC
NA TRBJ2-2 once TRBV19 CASTIRTGELFF TGTGCCAGTACTATACGGACCGGGGAGCTGTTTTTT
NA TRBJ2-7 NA TRBV12-3/TRBV12-4 CASSSSYEQYF TGTGCCAGCAGTTCGTCCTACGAGCAGTACTTC
TRBD2 TRBJ2-1 NA TRBV7-8 CASSSNSVAAGGQFF TGTGCCAGCAGTTCAAATTCGGTGGCAGCGGGAGGGCAGTTCTTC
NA TRBJ2-2 few TRBV29-1 CSVLTGGYTGELFF TGCAGCGTTCTGACAGGCGGGTACACCGGGGAGCTGTTTTTT
NA TRBJ2-7 many TRBV24-1 CATSGGGYEQYF TGTGCCACCAGTGGGGGCGGCTACGAGCAGTACTTC
NA TRBJ2-5 NA TRBV11-3 CASSLPTGTGHTTQYF TGTGCCAGCAGCTTACCCACCGGGACGGGACATACGACCCAGTACTTC
NA TRBJ2-3 NA TRBV11-3 CASSLDGQLASTDTQYF TGTGCCAGCAGCTTAGATGGTCAGCTAGCTAGCACAGATACGCAGTATTTT
NA TRBJ2-2 once TRBV18 CASSPPRGTNTGELFF TGTGCCAGCTCACCACCCAGGGGAACGAACACCGGGGAGCTGTTTTTT